This is a list of T cell receptor beta chains from one sample in a study of T cell responses to AZD1222 COVID-19 vaccine. Profiled with immunoSEQ multiplex PCR; TCRdb holds only in-frame clones, not every one. The profile shows 110,000 or so clones, 86% of them singletons. Sequenced material: peripheral blood, taken 28 days after the second AZD1222 dose. The receptor set was obtained from an adult who received the AZD1222 COVID-19 vaccine. Each CDR3 is given with its conserved first and last residue.

v_call	j_call	cdr3_aa
TRBV5-4	TRBJ1-1	CASRSGTGISHTEAFF
TRBV19	TRBJ2-4	CASRPGTGPIQYF
TRBV28	TRBJ2-7	CASTLLAGAGEQYF
TRBV5-1	TRBJ2-3	CASKGSGPDTQYF
TRBV30	TRBJ1-2	CAWSVRKTGGSYGYTF
TRBV5-4	TRBJ1-1	CASSFGGTEAFF
TRBV6-5	TRBJ1-2	CASSPVAGAGGYTF
TRBV28	TRBJ1-1	CASSISDRNTEAFF
TRBV12-3/TRBV12-4	TRBJ1-1	CASSPYTEAFF
TRBV7-9	TRBJ2-2	CASSFSGIVNTGELFF
TRBV7-2	TRBJ2-3	CASSLDGAGGTDTQYF
TRBV6-5	TRBJ2-1	CASSYSRVTEQFF
TRBV5-5	TRBJ1-4	CASSLPGHGNEKLFF
TRBV15	TRBJ2-3	CATSRGYTDTQYF
TRBV25-1	TRBJ1-1	CASSPGAGAGEAFF
TRBV29-1	TRBJ2-7	CSVEYSQGQYF
TRBV9	TRBJ2-7	CASSPQGNFYEQYF
TRBV24-1	TRBJ1-6	CATSDSRRINSPLHF
TRBV28	TRBJ1-2	CASSFVGGYTF
TRBV9	TRBJ2-1	CASSALAGGNYNEQFF
TRBV25-1	TRBJ2-5	CASSDRGGRETQYF
TRBV19	TRBJ1-2	CASSLGSTNYGYTF
TRBV5-1	TRBJ1-2	CASRESPTDYGYTF
TRBV7-2	TRBJ1-2	CASSLVRGVSNYGYTF
TRBV19	TRBJ2-2	CASSRGSANTGELFF
TRBV25-1	TRBJ1-1	CASSRSGSGTEAFF
TRBV2	TRBJ2-7	CASSLRDIYEQYF
TRBV5-4	TRBJ2-3	CASSLGEGPQYF
TRBV4-3	TRBJ2-5	CASSQELSMKTQYF
TRBV11-2	TRBJ1-3	CASSLAGPTNLNTIYF
TRBV6-2/TRBV6-3	TRBJ2-3	CASSPGQVPTDTQYF
TRBV15	TRBJ2-7	CATSGDSYEQYF
TRBV3-1/TRBV3-2	TRBJ2-7	CASTGGGLRGEQYF
TRBV5-4	TRBJ2-5	CASSQRGLDGLKTQYF
TRBV20-1	TRBJ1-3	CSVPRGNTIYF
TRBV19	TRBJ1-3	CASSIEVGESGNTIYF
TRBV7-2	TRBJ2-7	CASSLDPGSSYEQYF
TRBV11-2	TRBJ2-7	CASSLEWYEQYF
TRBV7-9	TRBJ1-5	CASSFGGGGNQPQHF
TRBV30	TRBJ2-2	CAWRGYYTGELFF
TRBV4-3	TRBJ2-2	CASGAVNTGELFF
TRBV25-1	TRBJ2-4	CASTDAGQGINF
TRBV18	TRBJ2-2	CASSLSATSGNTGELFF
TRBV30	TRBJ2-3	CAWTTGLSTDTQYF